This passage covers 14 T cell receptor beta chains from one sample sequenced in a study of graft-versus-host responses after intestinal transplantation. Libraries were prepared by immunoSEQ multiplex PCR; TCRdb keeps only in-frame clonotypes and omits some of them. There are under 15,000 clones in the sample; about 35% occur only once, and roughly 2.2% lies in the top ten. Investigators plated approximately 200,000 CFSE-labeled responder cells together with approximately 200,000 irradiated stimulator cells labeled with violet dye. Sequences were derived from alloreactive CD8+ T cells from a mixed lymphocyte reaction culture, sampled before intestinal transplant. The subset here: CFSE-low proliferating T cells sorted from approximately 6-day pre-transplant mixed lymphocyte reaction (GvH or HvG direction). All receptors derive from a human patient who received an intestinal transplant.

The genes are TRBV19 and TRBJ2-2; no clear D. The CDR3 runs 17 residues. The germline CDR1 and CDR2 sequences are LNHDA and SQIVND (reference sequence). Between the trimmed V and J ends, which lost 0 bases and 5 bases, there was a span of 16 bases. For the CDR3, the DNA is TGTGCCAGTAGTATAGATCTGTGGACCCAAACAACCGGGGAGCTGTTTTTT. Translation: CASSIDLWTQTTGELFF.

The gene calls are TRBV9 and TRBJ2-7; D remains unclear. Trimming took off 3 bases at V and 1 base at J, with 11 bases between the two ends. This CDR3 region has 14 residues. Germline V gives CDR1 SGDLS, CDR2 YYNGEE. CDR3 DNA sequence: TGTGCCAGCAGCGCCTTCGTCGGATCCTACGAGCAGTACTTC. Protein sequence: CASSAFVGSYEQYF.

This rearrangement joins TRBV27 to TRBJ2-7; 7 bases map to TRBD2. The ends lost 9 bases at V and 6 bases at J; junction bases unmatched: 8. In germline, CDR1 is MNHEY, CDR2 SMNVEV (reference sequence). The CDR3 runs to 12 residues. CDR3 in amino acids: CASGGGGGEQYF. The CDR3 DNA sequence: TGTGCCAGTGGTGGTGGGGGGGGCGAGCAGTACTTC.

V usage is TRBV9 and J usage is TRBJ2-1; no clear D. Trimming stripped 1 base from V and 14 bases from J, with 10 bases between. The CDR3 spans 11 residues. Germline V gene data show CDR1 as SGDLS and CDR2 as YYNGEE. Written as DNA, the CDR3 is TGTGCCAGCAGCGTACAGCCTCGCGAGTTCTTC. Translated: CASSVQPREFF.

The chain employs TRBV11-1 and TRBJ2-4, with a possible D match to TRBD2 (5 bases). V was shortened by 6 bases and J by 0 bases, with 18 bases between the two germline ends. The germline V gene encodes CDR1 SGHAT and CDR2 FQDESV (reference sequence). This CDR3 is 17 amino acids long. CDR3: CASRLGGVPLAKNIQYF. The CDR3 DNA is TGTGCCAGCAGACTAGGTGGGGTACCGCTAGCCAAAAACATTCAGTACTTC.

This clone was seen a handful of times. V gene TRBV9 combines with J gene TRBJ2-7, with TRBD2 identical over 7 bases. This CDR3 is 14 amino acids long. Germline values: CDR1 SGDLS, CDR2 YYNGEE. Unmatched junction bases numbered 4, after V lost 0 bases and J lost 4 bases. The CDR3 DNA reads TGTGCCAGCAGCGTAGGGGTGGGGGGGTACGAGCAGTACTTC. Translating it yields CASSVGVGGYEQYF.

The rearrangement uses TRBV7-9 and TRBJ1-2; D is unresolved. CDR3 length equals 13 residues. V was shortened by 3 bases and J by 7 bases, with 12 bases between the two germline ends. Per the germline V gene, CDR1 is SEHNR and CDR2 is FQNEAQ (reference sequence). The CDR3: CASSLVLPGGYTF. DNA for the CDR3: TGTGCCAGCAGCTTGGTTTTACCCGGTGGCTACACCTTC.

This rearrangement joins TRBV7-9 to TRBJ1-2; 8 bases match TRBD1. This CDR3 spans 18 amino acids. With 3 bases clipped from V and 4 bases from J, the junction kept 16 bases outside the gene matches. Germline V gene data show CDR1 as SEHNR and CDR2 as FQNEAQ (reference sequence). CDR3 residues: CASSFGRDRHLLGYGYTF. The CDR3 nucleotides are TGTGCCAGCAGCTTTGGCCGGGACAGGCATCTGTTGGGCTATGGCTACACCTTC.

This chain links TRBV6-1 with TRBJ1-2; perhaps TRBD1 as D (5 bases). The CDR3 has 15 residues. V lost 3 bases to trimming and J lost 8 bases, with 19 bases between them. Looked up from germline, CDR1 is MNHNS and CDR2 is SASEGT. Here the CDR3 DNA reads TGTGCCAGCAGTGACCTAGGCGGGGGGTCCGAAGGCTACACCTTC. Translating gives CASSDLGGGSEGYTF.

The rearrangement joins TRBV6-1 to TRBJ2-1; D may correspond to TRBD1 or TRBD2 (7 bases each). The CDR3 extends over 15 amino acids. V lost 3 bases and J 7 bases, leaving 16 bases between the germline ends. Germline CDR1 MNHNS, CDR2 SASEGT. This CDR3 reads CASSDQGGQWNEQFF. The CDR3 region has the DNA TGTGCCAGCAGTGATCAGGGGGGGCAATGGAATGAGCAGTTCTTC.

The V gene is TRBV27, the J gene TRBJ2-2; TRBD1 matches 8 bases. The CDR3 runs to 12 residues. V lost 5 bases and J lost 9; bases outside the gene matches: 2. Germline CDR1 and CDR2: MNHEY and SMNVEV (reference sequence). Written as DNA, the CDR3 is TGTGCCAGCAGTACAGGGGGGAGGGAGCTGTTTTTT. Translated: CASSTGGRELFF.

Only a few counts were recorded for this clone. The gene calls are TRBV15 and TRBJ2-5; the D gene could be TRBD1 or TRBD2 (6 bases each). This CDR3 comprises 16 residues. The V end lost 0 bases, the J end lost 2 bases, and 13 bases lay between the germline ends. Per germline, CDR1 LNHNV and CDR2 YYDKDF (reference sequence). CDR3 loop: CATSRDRQGRQETQYF. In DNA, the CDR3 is TGTGCCACCAGCAGAGATAGGCAGGGGAGGCAAGAGACCCAGTACTTC.

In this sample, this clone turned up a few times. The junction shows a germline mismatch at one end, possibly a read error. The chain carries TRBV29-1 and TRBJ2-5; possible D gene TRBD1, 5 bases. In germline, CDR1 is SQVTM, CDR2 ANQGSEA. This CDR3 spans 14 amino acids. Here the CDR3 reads CSVEGYGQYGATDF. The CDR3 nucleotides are TGCAGCGTTGAGGGGTACGGACAATACGGTGCTACTGACTTC.

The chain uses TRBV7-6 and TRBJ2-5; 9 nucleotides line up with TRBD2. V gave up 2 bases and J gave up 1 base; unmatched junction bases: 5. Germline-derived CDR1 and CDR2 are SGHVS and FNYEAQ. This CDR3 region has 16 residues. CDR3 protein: CASSLWAGGAQETQYF. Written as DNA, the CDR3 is TGTGCCAGCAGCTTATGGGCGGGGGGGGCCCAAGAGACCCAGTACTTC.